These 26 T cell receptor beta chains came from one sample sequenced in a study of early T cells in non-severe SARS-CoV-2 infection. Via MiXCR, TCRdb re-called the 5' RACE reads, giving one row per CDR3 protein. This repertoire shows around 60,000 distinct CDR3 sequences, roughly 18% found once; its top ten account for over 8%. This specimen was whole blood, taken at baseline. The origin of the receptors is an adult who was a healthcare worker with PCR-confirmed SARS-CoV-2 infection or an uninfected control (not recorded which).

The gene calls are TRBV6-2 or TRBV6-3 and TRBJ2-7; D not certain. Deletions cut 6 bases from V and 1 base from J, with 13 bases between. Germline assignment: CDR1 MNHEY and CDR2 SVGEGT. This CDR3 spans 14 amino acids. In DNA form, the CDR3 reads TGTGCCAGCAGAAAGAGGCAACAATCCTACGAGCAGTACTTC. This codes for CASRKRQQSYEQYF.

This clonotype was counted only a few times. The chain employs TRBV5-5 and TRBJ1-1, with no clear D. With 7 bases removed from V and 1 base from J, the gap between germline ends came to 8 bases. The CDR3 totals 12 residues. CDR1 and CDR2 (germline): SGHKS, YYEKEE (reference sequence). The CDR3, as DNA: TGTGCCAGCGCCTCCCCGAACACTGAAGCTTTCTTT. Amino acids: CASASPNTEAFF. The whole variable domain, filled in from reference TRBV5-5 and TRBJ1-1, reads DAGVTQSPTHLIKTRGQQVTLRCSPISGHKSVSWYQQVLGQGPQFIFQYYEKEERGRGNFPDRFSARQFPNYSSELNVNALLLGDSALYLCASASPNTEAFFGQGTRLTVV.

The chain is built from TRBV18 and TRBJ2-7; tentatively, D is TRBD2 (5 bases). V was pared by 5 bases and J by 0 bases, with 8 bases between. The CDR3 covers 13 residues. Germline CDR1 and CDR2: KGHSH and LQKENI. CDR3 bases: TGTGCCAGCTCAAGCGGCACCTCCTACGAGCAGTACTTC. Translating it yields CASSSGTSYEQYF.

The CDR3 reads CASSTGDSGANVLTF. The CDR3 region has the DNA TGCGCCAGCAGCACCGGTGACTCTGGGGCCAACGTCCTGACTTTC. The chain carries TRBV5-1 and TRBJ2-6, with D uncertain. The CDR3 sequence is 15 residues long. The V gene lost 4 bases and the J gene lost 0 bases, with 8 bases spanning the gap. Germline CDR1 is SGHRS and CDR2 is YFSETQ.

This clonotype was detected a few times. This chain joins TRBV19 and TRBJ2-7; 7 positions agree with TRBD1. CDR1 is LNHDA, CDR2 SQIVND, per germline (reference sequence). The CDR3 is 15 amino acids. V lost 6 bases and J lost 2; bases outside the gene matches: 10. This chain's CDR3 is CASSSDRALTYEQYF. In DNA form, the CDR3 reads TGTGCCAGTAGCAGCGACAGGGCACTCACCTACGAGCAGTACTTC.

The rearrangement joins TRBV7-9 to TRBJ2-1, with 11 bases identical to TRBD1. The CDR3 spans 17 residues. Looked up from germline, CDR1 is SEHNR and CDR2 is FQNEAQ (reference sequence). The V and J ends lost 5 bases and 7 bases, in that order; junction bases with no gene match: 13. CDR3 nucleotides: TGTGCCAGCAGCCCGACTCCGGGACAGGGGGGAATTAATGAGCAGTTCTTC. It codes for CASSPTPGQGGINEQFF.

The CDR3 protein is CASALGQSNIQYF. In nucleotides, the CDR3 is TGTGCCAGCGCCCTAGGACAGTCAAACATTCAGTACTTC. The V call is TRBV7-2, the J call TRBJ2-4, with TRBD1 as a possible D gene (6 bases). Germline V gives CDR1 SGHTA, CDR2 FQGNSA. The CDR3 loop spans 13 amino acids. V gave up 8 bases and J gave up 6 bases, with 14 bases separating them.

This clonotype was found a few times. The V gene is TRBV3-1, the J gene TRBJ1-6, with TRBD1 matching over 7 bases. Trimming cost V 3 bases and J 15 bases; bases outside gene matches: 8. Germline V gene data show CDR1 as LGHDT and CDR2 as YNNKEL (reference sequence). This CDR3 comprises 13 residues. This CDR3 reads CASSQGPQGVLHF. The CDR3 nucleotides read TGTGCCAGCAGCCAGGGCCCCCAGGGGGTCCTCCACTTT.

The chain employs TRBV11-2 and TRBJ2-2, with 9 bases that match TRBD1. This CDR3 is 14 amino acids long. The V gene end was trimmed by 5 bases and the J gene end by 4 bases; junction bases not matched to a gene: 2. Per germline, CDR1 SGHAT and CDR2 FQNNGV. CDR3 DNA: TGTGCCAGCAGCGCGGGACAGGGCACCGGGGAGCTGTTTTTT. Protein: CASSAGQGTGELFF. Full variable domain (remainder filled in from reference TRBV11-2 and TRBJ2-2): EAGVAQSPRYKIIEKRQSVAFWCNPISGHATLYWYQQILGQGPKLLIQFQNNGVVDDSQLPKDRFSAERLKGVDSTLKIQPAKLEDSAVYLCASSAGQGTGELFFGEGSRLTVL.

This clonotype was observed a handful of times. The chain carries TRBV27 and TRBJ1-6; 9 nucleotides match TRBD1. Germline-derived CDR1 and CDR2 are MNHEY and SMNVEV (reference sequence). Trimming removed 6 bases from V and 6 bases from J; junction bases left unmatched: 6. The CDR3 is 15 amino acids. CDR3 protein: CASRTGGGINSPLHF. CDR3 DNA sequence: TGTGCCAGCAGAACAGGGGGCGGAATTAATTCACCCCTCCACTTT.

The table lists this clonotype with a few counts. This chain connects TRBV19 to TRBJ1-5; D is possibly TRBD1 (5 bases). The CDR3 is 14 residues long. The V gene lost 6 bases and the J gene lost 3 bases, with 12 bases spanning the gap. The germline CDR1 and CDR2 sequences are LNHDA and SQIVND (reference sequence). The CDR3: CASRDIDHNQPQHF. The CDR3 bases are TGTGCCAGTAGGGACATCGATCACAATCAGCCCCAGCATTTT. The entire variable domain, with the rest obtained from reference TRBV19 and TRBJ1-5, is as follows: DGGITQSPKYLFRKEGQNVTLSCEQNLNHDAMYWYRQDPGQGLRLIYYSQIVNDFQKGDIAEGYSVSREKKESFPLTVTSAQKNPTAFYLCASRDIDHNQPQHFGDGTRLSIL.

The V gene is TRBV5-4, the J gene TRBJ1-2; maybe TRBD1 (6 bases). Per the germline V gene, CDR1 is SGHNT and CDR2 is YYREEE (reference sequence). The CDR3 length is 14 residues. V shed 0 bases and J shed 7 bases, with 13 bases lying between them. The CDR3 sequence: CASSLDIQGTGYTF. The DNA of the CDR3 is TGTGCCAGCAGCTTGGACATACAGGGTACTGGCTACACCTTC.

The CDR3 region has the DNA TGTGCCAGCAGTGAATCAGGCGGGAGCTCCCAAGAGACCCAGTACTTC. The encoded protein is CASSESGGSSQETQYF. The chain has TRBV25-1 and TRBJ2-5; TRBD2 matches 7 bases. V trimming: 1 base; J trimming: 1 base; junction bases outside the gene matches: 6. The CDR3 consists of 16 residues. Per the germline V gene, CDR1 is MGHDK and CDR2 is SYGVNS.

The V gene is TRBV7-9, the J gene TRBJ2-1, with TRBD2 matching 11 bases. With 1 base clipped from V and 0 bases from J, the junction kept 11 bases outside the gene matches. CDR1 is SEHNR and CDR2 is FQNEAQ in the germline V gene (reference sequence). CDR3 length equals 20 residues. The CDR3, as DNA: TGTGCCAGCAGCTTAGTACCTGGGACTAGCGGAACTAGCTCCTACAATGAGCAGTTCTTC. Its protein is CASSLVPGTSGTSSYNEQFF. The full variable domain, in which reference TRBV7-9 and TRBJ2-1 provide the parts outside the CDR3, is DTGVSQNPRHKITKRGQNVTFRCDPISEHNRLYWYRQTLGQGPEFLTYFQNEAQLEKSRLLSDRFSAERPKGSFSTLEIQRTEQGDSAMYLCASSLVPGTSGTSSYNEQFFGPGTRLTVL.

This clonotype was observed a handful of times. V is TRBV29-1 and J is TRBJ2-7; TRBD1 might be the D (6 bases). This CDR3 has 15 residues. Germline loops: CDR1 SQVTM, CDR2 ANQGSEA. Between the trimmed V and J ends, which lost 5 bases and 6 bases, there was a span of 23 bases. The CDR3, as DNA: TGCAGCGTTTCCACAGCGGCAGGGGCGGTGGGCGAGCAGTACTTC. Its protein product is CSVSTAAGAVGEQYF.

This chain connects TRBV11-2 to TRBJ2-7; 9 nucleotides match TRBD1. This CDR3 is 15 amino acids long. From germline, CDR1 is SGHAT and CDR2 FQNNGV. V shed 4 bases and J 2 bases; nucleotides not matched to a gene: 6. CDR3 sequence: CASSSGTGRTYEQYF. The CDR3 nucleotides are TGTGCCAGCAGCTCCGGGACAGGGCGCACCTACGAGCAGTACTTC.

The J gene is TRBJ2-7, the V gene TRBV10-2, with 11 positions matching TRBD2. V lost 6 bases, J lost 1 base, and 5 bases stayed unmatched. Per the germline V gene, CDR1 is WSHSY and CDR2 is SAAADI. The CDR3 spans 15 residues. CDR3 in DNA: TGCGCCAGCAGAGGGCTAGCGGGAGGATCCTACGAGCAGTACTTC. Translated, it gives CASRGLAGGSYEQYF.

This clonotype showed up many times. The V gene is TRBV6-5, the J gene TRBJ2-5; D might be TRBD2 (6 bases). CDR1 and CDR2 (germline): MNHEY, SVGAGI. The V and J ends lost 8 bases and 1 base respectively, with 23 bases between them. There are 17 residues in the CDR3. CDR3 DNA sequence: TGTGCCAGCCGACGGGATTACGGGGAGGTTGGCCAAGAGACCCAGTACTTC. The encoded protein is CASRRDYGEVGQETQYF.

The table lists this clonotype with a few counts. CDR3 region: CASSPQAGGIKRYEQYF. The CDR3, as DNA: TGTGCCAGCAGCCCCCAAGCGGGAGGCATTAAACGGTACGAGCAGTACTTC. This chain connects TRBV7-2 to TRBJ2-7; 9 nucleotides line up with TRBD2. The V and J ends lost 5 bases and 4 bases, in that order; junction bases with no gene match: 15. This CDR3 region has 17 residues. The V gene's germline CDR1 is SGHTA and CDR2 FQGNSA.

The CDR3 DNA is TGTGCCAGCAGCCTCACCCGAGGGGGTTATACGACAGATACGCAGTATTTT. It yields the protein CASSLTRGGYTTDTQYF. V is TRBV6-1 and J is TRBJ2-3; tentative D call: TRBD1 (6 bases). V was clipped by 6 bases and J by 3 bases, with 22 bases between them. The CDR3 runs 17 residues. Germline CDR1 is MNHNS and CDR2 is SASEGT.

The rearrangement uses TRBV7-8 and TRBJ2-1; TRBD2 matches at 7 bases. CDR3 length: 11 residues. CDR1 SGHVS and CDR2 FQNEAQ come from the germline V gene. Trimming cost V 5 bases and J 15 bases; bases outside gene matches: 7. CDR3 residues: CASSAGLVLFF. The CDR3 coding sequence is TGTGCCAGCAGCGCCGGACTAGTCCTGTTCTTC.

The V and J genes are TRBV20-1 and TRBJ1-2, with D possibly being TRBD1 (5 bases). Germline V lookup: CDR1 DFQATT, CDR2 SNEGSKA (reference sequence). Trimming shortened V by 0 bases and J by 2 bases, and 16 bases separated the two germline ends. The CDR3 spans 16 residues. The CDR3 bases are TGCAGTGCTAGAGATGGGACTATGGGGCCAAACTATGGCTACACCTTC. Its translation: CSARDGTMGPNYGYTF.

V usage is TRBV28 and J usage is TRBJ1-4; TRBD1 matches 7 bases. CDR1 is MDHEN, CDR2 SYDVKM, per germline. This CDR3 is 17 amino acids long. After removal of 5 bases from V and 0 bases from J, the junction contained 9 bases not matched to a gene. The CDR3 sequence: CASSPGTASATNEKLFF. The CDR3 DNA follows: TGTGCCAGCAGTCCCGGGACAGCCAGTGCAACTAATGAAAAACTGTTTTTT.

Here the CDR3 reads CSASGTDSYEQYF. CDR3 in DNA: TGCAGTGCTTCCGGGACAGATTCCTACGAGCAGTACTTC. V gene TRBV20-1 combines with J gene TRBJ2-7, with 7 positions matching TRBD1. The CDR3 extends over 13 amino acids. Germline CDR1 and CDR2: DFQATT and SNEGSKA (reference sequence). V was pared by 5 bases and J by 1 base, with 5 bases of the junction left unmatched.

The chain links TRBV7-9 to TRBJ2-3; TRBD2 aligns across 14 bases. The J segment lost 1 base and the V segment lost 5 bases, leaving 8 bases of the junction unmatched. The CDR3 is made up of 18 amino acids. Germline CDR1 is SEHNR and CDR2 is FQNEAQ (reference sequence). The CDR3, as DNA: TGTGCCAGCAGCGACGGGACTAGCGGGAGACTACGCACAGATACGCAGTATTTT. Encoded protein: CASSDGTSGRLRTDTQYF. Together with reference TRBV7-9 and TRBJ2-3, the CDR3 gives the full variable domain: DTGVSQNPRHKITKRGQNVTFRCDPISEHNRLYWYRQTLGQGPEFLTYFQNEAQLEKSRLLSDRFSAERPKGSFSTLEIQRTEQGDSAMYLCASSDGTSGRLRTDTQYFGPGTRLTVL.

This clonotype was seen a few times. The chain recombines TRBV7-9 with TRBJ2-5; D tentatively fits TRBD1 or TRBD2 (5 bases each). The CDR3 is 14 amino acids. In germline, CDR1 is SEHNR, CDR2 FQNEAQ (reference sequence). Trimming stripped 5 bases from V and 2 bases from J, with 12 bases between. The DNA of the CDR3 is TGTGCCAGCAGCGACATCGGGGCACAAGAGACCCAGTACTTC. Residues: CASSDIGAQETQYF. Complete variable domain (other parts from reference TRBV7-9 and TRBJ2-5): DTGVSQNPRHKITKRGQNVTFRCDPISEHNRLYWYRQTLGQGPEFLTYFQNEAQLEKSRLLSDRFSAERPKGSFSTLEIQRTEQGDSAMYLCASSDIGAQETQYFGPGTRLLVL.